This entry lists 17 T cell receptor beta chains sequenced from one sample in a study of CD8 T cells in Susac syndrome. Reverse transcription used about 0.5 to 1 ug RNA and random hexamers. TCRdb re-derived calls from the immunoSEQ multiplex PCR reads in MiXCR, one entry per CDR3 protein. The sample carries about 300,000 distinct CDR3 sequences, around 92% recorded once. Specimen: CD4+ T cells from PBMCs. The receptor source for this set is a human donor with multiple sclerosis.

The chain is built from TRBV29-1 and TRBJ2-7; tentatively, D is TRBD1 (6 bases). The V gene lost 4 bases and the J gene lost 0 bases, with 19 bases spanning the gap. Germline V gene data show CDR1 as SQVTM and CDR2 as ANQGSEA. The length of the CDR3 is 16 residues. CDR3 nucleotide sequence: TGCAGCGTTGGCGGTCTCAAACAGGGCCACTCCTACGAGCAGTACTTC. Amino acid sequence: CSVGGLKQGHSYEQYF.

This clonotype was observed a single time. This chain uses TRBV19 with TRBJ1-5; D is unclear. This CDR3 has 13 residues. The germline V gene encodes CDR1 LNHDA and CDR2 SQIVND (reference sequence). The V end lost 10 bases, the J end lost 2 bases, and 12 bases lay between the germline ends. The CDR3 nucleotides are TGTGCCACCCATGCCCCTGGCAATCAGCCCCAGCATTTT. Translating it yields CATHAPGNQPQHF. Filled out from reference TRBV19 and TRBJ1-5, the complete variable domain reads DGGITQSPKYLFRKEGQNVTLSCEQNLNHDAMYWYRQDPGQGLRLIYYSQIVNDFQKGDIAEGYSVSREKKESFPLTVTSAQKNPTAFYLCATHAPGNQPQHFGDGTRLSIL.

This clonotype has just one count. V is TRBV3-1 and J is TRBJ2-7, with 8 bases lining up with TRBD2. The CDR3 has 17 residues. The germline V gene has CDR1 LGHDT and CDR2 YNNKEL (reference sequence). V lost 4 bases and J lost 7; bases outside the gene matches: 18. DNA of the CDR3: TGTGCCAGCAGCCGAGTACCAAGCGGGGGTCGACCGAGTGAGCAGTACTTC. Its translation is CASSRVPSGGRPSEQYF.

The chain joins TRBV7-3 to TRBJ2-2, with TRBD2 identical over 7 bases. The ends lost 6 bases at V and 4 bases at J; junction bases unmatched: 8. This CDR3 spans 15 amino acids. Germline V gene lookup returns CDR1 SGHTA and CDR2 FQGTGA. The CDR3 is CASRAPGLLTGELFF. DNA for the CDR3: TGTGCCAGCAGGGCTCCGGGACTACTCACCGGGGAGCTGTTTTTT.

In the case of this clonotype: Germline is not matched at one junction end, which may reflect a read error. This chain connects TRBV6-1 to TRBJ1-1; 10 positions match TRBD1. The CDR3 is 15 amino acids. Germline values: CDR1 MNHNS, CDR2 SASEGT. The CDR3 loop is CASSWDRGVNAEAFF. The DNA of the CDR3 is TGTGCCAGCAGTTGGGACAGGGGAGTGAACGCTGAAGCTTTCTTT.

This clonotype has only one observation. The chain carries TRBV7-9 and TRBJ1-2; no firm D call. This CDR3 has 13 residues. Germline CDR1 reads SEHNR; CDR2 reads FQNEAQ (reference sequence). V dropped 4 bases and J dropped 5 bases, with 11 bases sitting between them. In nucleotides, the CDR3 is TGTGCCAGCAGCTCCCTGGTAACATATGGCTACACCTTC. Its translation: CASSSLVTYGYTF.

The V and J genes are TRBV30 and TRBJ2-7; 8 bases match TRBD1. In germline, CDR1 is GTSNPN, CDR2 SVGIG (reference sequence). The ends lost 5 bases at V and 5 bases at J; junction bases unmatched: 8. This CDR3 comprises 13 residues. The CDR3 is CAWRRDRFDEQYF. The CDR3 DNA reads as TGTGCCTGGCGCAGGGACAGGTTCGACGAGCAGTACTTC.

CDR3 in amino acids: CASSPRTSGSRSYNEQFF. CDR3 nucleotide sequence: TGTGCCAGCAGTCCGCGGACTAGCGGGAGTCGCTCCTACAATGAGCAGTTCTTC. V usage is TRBV6-2 or TRBV6-3 and J usage is TRBJ2-1; 13 bases agree with TRBD2. The CDR3 is 18 amino acids. Germline CDR1 MNHEY, CDR2 SVGEGT. V was clipped by 5 bases and J by 0 bases; unmatched bases: 7.

This chain links TRBV20-1 with TRBJ2-1; TRBD2 aligns across 11 bases. Germline CDR1 reads DFQATT; CDR2 reads SNEGSKA (reference sequence). Unmatched junction bases numbered 3, after V lost 4 bases and J lost 4 bases. The CDR3 totals 14 residues. This CDR3 is CSAMASGRYNEQFF. The CDR3, as DNA: TGCAGTGCTATGGCTAGCGGGAGGTACAATGAGCAGTTCTTC.

V is TRBV3-1 and J is TRBJ2-7; maybe TRBD2 (6 bases). CDR1 is LGHDT and CDR2 is YNNKEL in the germline V gene (reference sequence). The CDR3 runs to 13 residues. Deletions cut 4 bases from V and 2 bases from J, with 9 bases between. DNA of the CDR3: TGTGCCAGCAGCCGCGGGATCCCCTACGAGCAGTACTTC. It codes for CASSRGIPYEQYF.

V usage is TRBV19 and J usage is TRBJ1-2; D remains ambiguous. This CDR3 contains 12 residues. The germline gives CDR1 LNHDA, CDR2 SQIVND (reference sequence). Trimming shortened V by 4 bases and J by 9 bases, and 12 bases separated the two germline ends. CDR3 DNA sequence: TGTGCCAGTAGTACGGCAGTTGGGAGCTACACCTTC. Translated: CASSTAVGSYTF.

V usage is TRBV4-1 and J usage is TRBJ2-3; 10 bases agree with TRBD2. Germline lookup yields CDR1 MGHRA and CDR2 YSYEKL. This CDR3 is built from 17 residues. V lost 4 bases, J lost 5 bases, and 12 bases stayed unmatched. The CDR3 DNA is TGCGCCAGCAGCCGTCCGGGACTAGCGAGAGCGGGAGATACGCAGTATTTT. Its translation: CASSRPGLARAGDTQYF.

The chain joins TRBV7-9 to TRBJ1-1; weak D call: TRBD1 (6 bases). Trimming cost V 5 bases and J 5 bases, with 12 bases left between them. The germline V gene has CDR1 SEHNR and CDR2 FQNEAQ (reference sequence). CDR3 length: 13 amino acids. CDR3 sequence: CASSTGSRTEAFF. CDR3 nucleotide sequence: TGTGCCAGCAGCACAGGGTCTAGGACTGAAGCTTTCTTT.

The V gene is TRBV3-1, the J gene TRBJ1-1, with D maybe TRBD1 (5 bases). This CDR3 is built from 14 residues. The V end was cut by 3 bases, the J end by 10 bases, with 18 bases between. Germline V gene data show CDR1 as LGHDT and CDR2 as YNNKEL (reference sequence). The CDR3 reads CASSQSPGTPRAFF. The CDR3 nucleotides are TGTGCCAGCAGCCAGAGTCCCGGGACCCCCCGAGCTTTCTTT.

This chain uses TRBV23-1 with TRBJ2-3, with 10 bases aligning to TRBD1. TRBV23-1 is flagged as an ORF with uncertain function. This CDR3 comprises 18 residues. Losses at the gene ends were 0 bases for V and 2 bases for J; bases not matched to a gene: 8. CDR3 loop: CASSQSVGTGDSTDTQYF. DNA for the CDR3: TGCGCCAGCAGTCAATCAGTTGGGACAGGGGACTCCACAGATACGCAGTATTTT.

The chain links TRBV7-9 to TRBJ2-7; D possibly corresponds to TRBD1 (6 bases). Germline V CDR1 and CDR2: SEHNR, FQNEAQ (reference sequence). Trimming took off 3 bases at V and 4 bases at J, with 10 bases between the two ends. CDR3 length equals 13 residues. The CDR3 loop is CASSFGQSYEQYF. The CDR3 nucleotides read TGTGCCAGCAGCTTCGGACAGTCGTACGAGCAGTACTTC.

The gene calls are TRBV6-5 and TRBJ2-3; D possibly corresponds to TRBD1 (5 bases). Germline lookup yields CDR1 MNHEY and CDR2 SVGAGI. This CDR3 comprises 17 residues. Trimming shortened V by 3 bases and J by 4 bases, and 20 bases separated the two germline ends. CDR3 sequence: CASSYQGTPGLADTQYF. The CDR3 DNA reads TGTGCCAGCAGTTATCAAGGCACACCAGGGTTGGCAGATACGCAGTATTTT.